The rows below give T cell receptor beta chains drawn from one sample of a study of blood T cells in healthy people across ages. TCRdb independently ran MiXCR on the 5' RACE reads; one entry per CDR3 protein. Among about 680,000 distinct CDR3 sequences listed, around 49% were seen once. Sequenced: blood. The origin of the receptors is a woman aged 55-69 years in good health. CDR3s include the opening cysteine and the closing phenylalanine or tryptophan. The order of the fields is D gene, V gene, CDR3 protein. A D gene is named only where the DNA matches it firmly.

- | TRBV6-2/TRBV6-3 | CASNRGELYEQYF
- | TRBV7-9 | CASSPSQGLQTYEQYF
TRBD1 | TRBV20-1 | CSARQGVRYEQYF
TRBD1 | TRBV28 | CASSLSGGSNSPLHF
- | TRBV11-1 | CTSSLPREGRYPSYEQYF
- | TRBV20-1 | CSARDSNRAYGYTF
- | TRBV7-2 | CASSPRASRGEQYF
TRBD1 | TRBV2 | CASSGDSKGNSPLHF
- | TRBV7-3 | CASSLDGRREDEQFF
TRBD2 | TRBV25-1 | CASSLAGAWNEQFF
- | TRBV7-2 | CASSLNEQSARGYTF
- | TRBV20-1 | CSASPADTQYF
- | TRBV6-6 | CASGTNSDTEAFF
- | TRBV24-1 | CATSELTYNEQFF
TRBD2 | TRBV20-1 | CSAHRPAGGPRDTQYF
- | TRBV7-2 | CASSSIWGEVKFF
TRBD1 | TRBV7-2 | CASSFFGQGFEQYF
TRBD2 | TRBV28 | CASRTSGSWTDTQYF
- | TRBV10-3 | CAISEVYEQYF
TRBD2 | TRBV12-5 | CASGFGAGVDGVQYF
- | TRBV10-3 | CAVHAGANVLTF
- | TRBV5-1 | CASSAREGLGQFF
TRBD1 | TRBV4-3 | CASSHRTGAGGYTF
- | TRBV20-1 | CSAMGGADYEQYF
TRBD2 | TRBV20-1 | CSASQPTSGPYNGQFF
TRBD2 | TRBV29-1 | CSVFSGRVNEQFF
TRBD1 | TRBV4-3 | CASSQDPGTGSKETQYF
TRBD2 | TRBV11-3 | CASSLDGTTNNEQFF
- | TRBV20-1 | CSARDPSTDTQYF
- | TRBV3-1 | CASSPLMGHTDTQYF
TRBD1 | TRBV20-1 | CSARQGQFVETQYF
TRBD1 | TRBV3-1 | CASSYRDSLRYGYTF
- | TRBV10-2 | CASSERIGGSYEQYF
- | TRBV9 | CASSVSTSGTPGNTIYF
TRBD2 | TRBV28 | CASSLPGLAGDEQYF
TRBD2 | TRBV4-2 | CASSQWTSGNYNEQFF
TRBD1 | TRBV5-1 | CASSIQGLRTDTQYF
- | TRBV9 | CASSVETGYIHEQYF
- | TRBV7-2 | CASRRLTSGELFF
- | TRBV7-9 | CASSLTATNEKLFF
TRBD2 | TRBV7-2 | CASSIAGNSYNEQFF
- | TRBV5-4 | CASSWEDNYNEQFF
- | TRBV6-6 | CASSYGGKGMETQYF
- | TRBV29-1 | CSVVTRQVHEQYF
TRBD2 | TRBV20-1 | CSARALAASSYNEQFF
- | TRBV28 | CASRQGITYEQYF
- | TRBV7-8 | CASSFRVSGETQYF
- | TRBV4-3 | CASSQDAQRQGNEQFF
- | TRBV6-2/TRBV6-3 | CASSPPAGGYSPLHF
- | TRBV7-6 | CASSLIEGGGSGYTF